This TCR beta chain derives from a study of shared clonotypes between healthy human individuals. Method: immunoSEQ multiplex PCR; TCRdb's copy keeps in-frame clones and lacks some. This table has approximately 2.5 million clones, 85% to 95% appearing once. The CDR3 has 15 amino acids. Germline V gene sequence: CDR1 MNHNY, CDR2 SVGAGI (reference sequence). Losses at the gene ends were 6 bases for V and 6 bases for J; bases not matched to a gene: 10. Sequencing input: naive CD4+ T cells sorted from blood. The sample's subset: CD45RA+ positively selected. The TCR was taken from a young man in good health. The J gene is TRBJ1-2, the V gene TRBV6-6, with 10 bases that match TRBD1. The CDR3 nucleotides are TGTGCCAGCAGCTCGACAGGGGGCCCCTATGATGGCTACACCTTC. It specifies CASSSTGGPYDGYTF.